A selection of T cell receptor beta chains follows, all from one sample in a study of shared clonotypes between healthy human individuals. Clones were read by immunoSEQ multiplex PCR, and TCRdb kept only the in-frame ones, dropping some. The data contain 2 million to 2.5 million clones, just over 90% of them seen just once; the ten biggest clones take up 0.35% to 0.5%. Material for sequencing was naive CD4+ T cells from PBMCs. The source is a man aged 18 to 30 in good health. Some clones in this sample may be carry-over from other donors' samples. Each CDR3 is given with its conserved first and last residue. A D gene is named only where the DNA matches it firmly. The size field is filled for only some rows; it gives once, few, many or a size class.

d_call	clone_size	v_call	j_call	cdr3_nt	cdr3_aa
-	-	TRBV27	TRBJ2-7	TGTGCCAGCAGTGCAAAGGGCAGTGCTTACGAGCAGTACTTC	CASSAKGSAYEQYF
-	-	TRBV18	TRBJ1-2	TGTGCCAGCTCTACTCTCCGCTCGCCCTATGACTATGGCTACACCTTC	CASSTLRSPYDYGYTF
-	-	TRBV19	TRBJ1-1	TGTGCCAGTAGTTTCCAAGATGGGGCCGACACTGAAGCTTTCTTT	CASSFQDGADTEAFF
-	-	TRBV5-4	TRBJ2-5	TGTGCCAGCAGCTTTTACAGGGGGCCTGCGGGAGGGCCGATGCGGGAGACCCAGTACTTC	CASSFYRGPAGGPMRETQYF
TRBD1	once	TRBV10-3	TRBJ1-2	TGTGCCACCCAGACAGGGACGGGCTATGGCTACACCTTC	CATQTGTGYGYTF
TRBD2	-	TRBV7-7	TRBJ2-1	TGTGCCAGCAGCCAGGGACTAGCGGGGAGCAATGAGCAGTTCTTC	CASSQGLAGSNEQFF
TRBD1	-	TRBV28	TRBJ1-5	TGTGCCAGCAGCCCACATGGGACAGCTAATCAGCCCCAGCATTTT	CASSPHGTANQPQHF
TRBD1	-	TRBV11-2	TRBJ2-7	TGTGCCAGCAGCACCCGGGACAGGGGACGCTACGAGCAGTACTTC	CASSTRDRGRYEQYF
TRBD1	-	TRBV4-2	TRBJ2-2	TGTGCCAGCAGCCAAGTGGCCGGGACAGGGAACACCGGGGAGCTGTTTTTT	CASSQVAGTGNTGELFF
-	-	TRBV28	TRBJ1-2	TGTGCCAGCAGAGGACAAGTCGGCTATGGCTACACCTTC	CASRGQVGYGYTF
-	-	TRBV10-3	TRBJ2-1	TGTGCCATCAGTGAGTCTTCTAATGAGCAGTTCTTC	CAISESSNEQFF
-	-	TRBV9	TRBJ2-3	TGTGCCAGCAGCCCAATCGGGACACTTACAGATACGCAGTATTTT	CASSPIGTLTDTQYF
-	-	TRBV2	TRBJ1-5	TGTGCCAGCAGTGGGGACCCTTTGGGCAATCAGCCCCAGCATTTT	CASSGDPLGNQPQHF
-	-	TRBV6-5	TRBJ2-7	TGTGCCAGCAGTTACAGGGGACAATTCTACGAGCAGTACTTC	CASSYRGQFYEQYF
-	-	TRBV6-1	TRBJ1-3	TGTGCCAGCAGTGAAAACAGTGGAAACACCATATATTTT	CASSENSGNTIYF
-	-	TRBV5-1	TRBJ2-5	TGCGCCAGCAGCTTGGAAAGGGCCCAAGAGACCCAGTACTTC	CASSLERAQETQYF
-	-	TRBV7-2	TRBJ1-5	TGTGCCAGCAGCTTAGCGCGGGAGGGACAGCCCCAGCATTTT	CASSLAREGQPQHF
-	-	TRBV5-1	TRBJ1-4	TGCGCCAGCAGCTTGGGGGTGGCGGGCGAAAAACTGTTTTTT	CASSLGVAGEKLFF
TRBD1	-	TRBV9	TRBJ2-1	TGTGCCAGCAGCGTTGACAGGGCAGGGGACAATGAGCAGTTCTTC	CASSVDRAGDNEQFF
-	-	TRBV2	TRBJ2-7	TGTGCCAGCAGTACCAGTTTAGCCCTTCTGCGGGTGAGTTACGAGCAGTACTTC	CASSTSLALLRVSYEQYF
-	-	TRBV7-2	TRBJ1-2	TGTGCCAGCAGCTTAGAAGGGGGGCGCCGTAACTATGGCTACACCTTC	CASSLEGGRRNYGYTF
TRBD1	-	TRBV25-1	TRBJ2-2	TGTGCCAGCAACAGGGGGACGGCCGGGGAGCTGTTTTTT	CASNRGTAGELFF
-	-	TRBV30	TRBJ2-1	TGTGCCTGGATGGGCTTTGGGGCTAGCTCCTACAATGAGCAGTTCTTC	CAWMGFGASSYNEQFF
-	-	TRBV28	TRBJ2-1	TGTGCCAGCAGGGGGGCGGGGCAGCTCTACAATGAGCAGTTCTTC	CASRGAGQLYNEQFF
-	once	TRBV28	TRBJ1-3	TGTGCCGCTACCCAGGGAGGGGCAGGAAACACCATATATTTT	CAATQGGAGNTIYF
TRBD2	-	TRBV5-1	TRBJ2-3	TGCGCCAGCAGCTTGGGGACTAGCGGGAGAGGAGATACGCAGTATTTT	CASSLGTSGRGDTQYF
-	-	TRBV6-1	TRBJ2-1	TGTGCCAGCACCCGGACTCCCAGTGAGCAGTTCTTC	CASTRTPSEQFF
TRBD1	-	TRBV7-3	TRBJ2-3	TGTGCCAGCAGCTGGACAGGGCAGGGGGGCACAGATACGCAGTATTTT	CASSWTGQGGTDTQYF
-	-	TRBV28	TRBJ1-5	TGTGCCAGCAGTACAGGGCTTGCCCAGCCCCAGCATTTT	CASSTGLAQPQHF
TRBD2	-	TRBV4-2	TRBJ2-1	TGTGCCAGCAGCCCTGGACTAGCGGATGCCCCCAGGCAGTTCTTC	CASSPGLADAPRQFF
-	-	TRBV25-1	TRBJ2-5	TGTGCCAGCAGTGTGTTCAGAGGAGGGCGGCAGGAAGAGACCCAGTACTTC	CASSVFRGGRQEETQYF
-	-	TRBV19	TRBJ2-3	TGTGCCAGTAGACTGAGGGGCGAGAATACGCAGTATTTT	CASRLRGENTQYF
TRBD1	-	TRBV19	TRBJ1-4	TGTGCCAGTAGACGGACAGGGGATTCAATAGAAAAACTGTTTTTT	CASRRTGDSIEKLFF
-	-	TRBV5-5	TRBJ1-5	TGTGCCAGCAGCCCCTTCTACACAGGTAGCAATCAGCCCCAGCATTTT	CASSPFYTGSNQPQHF
-	-	TRBV28	TRBJ2-1	TGTGCCAGCAGTTTTGGGACGAGGAGTTACAATGAGCAGTTCTTC	CASSFGTRSYNEQFF
TRBD2	-	TRBV6-5	TRBJ2-7	TGTGCCAGCAGCAGCCGGACTAGCGGGATAGGAGAGCAGTACTTC	CASSSRTSGIGEQYF
-	-	TRBV6-1	TRBJ1-6	TGTGCCAGCAGTCTCGGGGATTCACCCCTCCACTTT	CASSLGDSPLHF
-	few	TRBV19	TRBJ1-5	TGTGCCAGTAGTCCAAGCAGCGGCAATCAGCCCCAGCATTTT	CASSPSSGNQPQHF
-	-	TRBV6-5	TRBJ1-5	TGTGCCAAACAGGGCCAGCCCCAGCATTTT	CAKQGQPQHF
-	-	TRBV6-1	TRBJ1-1	TGTGCCACCCGAATTATGAACACTGAAGCTTTCTTT	CATRIMNTEAFF
-	-	TRBV15	TRBJ2-2	TGTGCCACCAGCAGAAAAACAGGCGGGACCGGGGAGCTGTTTTTT	CATSRKTGGTGELFF
TRBD2	-	TRBV11-3	TRBJ2-3	TGTGCCAGCAGCTTAATTCCGCGGGAGGGCCGAGATACGCAGTATTTT	CASSLIPREGRDTQYF
TRBD2	-	TRBV5-1	TRBJ2-2	TGCGCCAGCAGCAATTCCGCGGGCGCGGGGGATACCGGGGAGCTGTTTTTT	CASSNSAGAGDTGELFF
TRBD2	-	TRBV19	TRBJ2-3	TGTGCCAGTAGTGCGCTAGCGGGCCGGGGGGATACGCAGTATTTT	CASSALAGRGDTQYF
TRBD2	-	TRBV2	TRBJ2-5	TGTGCCAGCAGTGTAACACTAGCGGGAGGGTCAGAGACCCAGTACTTC	CASSVTLAGGSETQYF
TRBD1	-	TRBV6-5	TRBJ1-2	TGTGCCAGCAGAACCAACAGGGGGCAGAATGGCTACACCTTC	CASRTNRGQNGYTF
TRBD1	-	TRBV6-5	TRBJ1-1	TGTGCCAGCAGTTACGACAGGGTGAACACTGAAGCTTTCTTT	CASSYDRVNTEAFF
TRBD1	-	TRBV19	TRBJ2-7	TGTGCCAGTAGTTTGGGACAGGGGAACTACGAGCAGTACTTC	CASSLGQGNYEQYF
-	-	TRBV28	TRBJ2-1	TGTGCCAGCAGTCTGGCCCTTCGGAATGAGCAGTTCTTC	CASSLALRNEQFF
TRBD2	-	TRBV11-2	TRBJ2-7	TGTGCCAGCAGCCCGCTTTCCGGGAGGGCCTACGAGCAGTACTTC	CASSPLSGRAYEQYF
-	-	TRBV5-1	TRBJ2-7	TGCGCCAGCAGCTTGCAGTCTAGCAGCTACGAGCAGTACTTC	CASSLQSSSYEQYF